What follows are 14 T cell receptor beta chains derived from one specimen sequenced in a study of blood T cell repertoires in COVID-19. TCRdb keeps only in-frame clones here, not all; method: immunoSEQ multiplex PCR. This table holds around 57,000 clones, around 88% found once. Input material: peripheral blood. Source of these receptors: a woman aged 80 or over with active COVID-19.

The chain recombines TRBV7-3 with TRBJ2-7; D ambiguous. Trimming shortened V by 5 bases and J by 4 bases, and 12 bases separated the two germline ends. The germline CDR1 and CDR2 sequences are SGHTA and FQGTGA. CDR3 length equals 13 residues. The CDR3 sequence: CASSLSPGYEQYF. The CDR3 DNA follows: TGTGCCAGCAGCCTAAGCCCCGGGTACGAGCAGTACTTC.

The V gene is TRBV29-1, the J gene TRBJ2-3; maybe TRBD2 (7 bases). V dropped 8 bases and J dropped 5 bases, with 23 bases sitting between them. The CDR3 runs to 15 residues. Germline CDR1 is SQVTM and CDR2 is ANQGSEA. The CDR3 DNA reads as TGCAGCTTCCGGGTGTGGGGGAGGGGGAAAGATACGCAGTATTTT. As protein: CSFRVWGRGKDTQYF.

The chain has TRBV4-3 and TRBJ1-3; no clear D. V lost 1 base and J lost 1, with 11 bases in between. CDR1 is LGHNA and CDR2 is YSLEER in the germline V gene. This CDR3 is 16 amino acids long. DNA of the CDR3: TGCGCCAGCAGCCAAGGCTACGGGTCATCTGGAAACACCATATATTTT. This sequence encodes CASSQGYGSSGNTIYF.

The rearrangement uses TRBV5-5 and TRBJ1-5; a weak D match, TRBD1 (5 bases). This CDR3 comprises 14 residues. Per germline, CDR1 SGHKS and CDR2 YYEKEE (reference sequence). Deletions cut 0 bases from V and 10 bases from J, with 14 bases between. CDR3: CASSLGQSYLPQHF. In DNA, the CDR3 is TGTGCCAGCAGCTTGGGACAGTCCTATCTCCCCCAGCATTTT.

This chain joins TRBV4-2 and TRBJ2-3; 9 bases match TRBD2. Trimming removed 2 bases from V and 4 bases from J; junction bases left unmatched: 7. The CDR3 extends over 16 amino acids. Germline-derived CDR1 and CDR2 are LGHNA and YNFKEQ. CDR3 DNA: TGTGCCAGCAGCCAAACGGGCGGGGGGGCCCCAGATACGCAGTATTTT. It yields the protein CASSQTGGGAPDTQYF.

This clone was recorded once. This sequence joins TRBV7-6 and TRBJ2-5, with a weak D call TRBD1 (5 bases). V was pared by 0 bases and J by 5 bases, with 7 bases between. CDR1 is SGHVS, CDR2 FNYEAQ, per germline. The CDR3 sequence is 13 residues long. The CDR3: CASSLAGAETQYF. The CDR3 nucleotides are TGTGCCAGCAGCTTAGCAGGGGCCGAGACCCAGTACTTC.

V is TRBV7-2 and J is TRBJ1-2, with a weak D call TRBD1 (5 bases). CDR1 SGHTA and CDR2 FQGNSA come from the germline V gene. The CDR3 is 15 residues long. The V end was cut by 5 bases, the J end by 2 bases, with 15 bases between. The CDR3 region has the DNA TGTGCCAGCAGCCCCCGGGGGGGGAGGAACTATGGCTACACCTTC. This codes for CASSPRGGRNYGYTF.

The chain has TRBV7-2 and TRBJ2-1, with TRBD2 matching over 12 bases. Germline loops: CDR1 SGHTA, CDR2 FQGNSA. The junction had 7 bases not matched to a gene; V was cut back by 0 bases and J by 7 bases. There are 17 residues in the CDR3. The CDR3 region is CASSLAIGLAGKNEQFF. In nucleotides, the CDR3 is TGTGCCAGCAGCTTAGCTATAGGACTAGCGGGGAAAAATGAGCAGTTCTTC.

V and J are TRBV28 and TRBJ2-1; TRBD2 is a possible D gene (6 bases). Trimming cost V 6 bases and J 1 base, with 22 bases left between them. Germline V CDR1 and CDR2: MDHEN, SYDVKM. This CDR3 contains 18 residues. This chain's CDR3 is CASSLSLGIGTSYNEQFF. In DNA form, the CDR3 reads TGTGCCAGCAGCCTCTCTCTTGGAATTGGGACTTCCTACAATGAGCAGTTCTTC.

The chain is built from TRBV7-9 and TRBJ1-2, with TRBD1 identical over 10 bases. Germline lookup yields CDR1 SEHNR and CDR2 FQNEAQ (reference sequence). The CDR3 runs 15 residues. The junction had 7 bases not matched to a gene; V was cut back by 5 bases and J by 4 bases. CDR3 amino acids: CASSLSDRGGYGYTF. Here the CDR3 DNA reads TGTGCCAGCAGCCTCTCGGACAGGGGGGGCTATGGCTACACCTTC.

This clone was detected only once. CDR3 bases: TGTGCCTGGAGTGTACTACAGGGGACAGGGACCCAGCATTTT. Residues: CAWSVLQGTGTQHF. V is TRBV30 and J is TRBJ1-5; 9 bases fit TRBD1. V was clipped by 0 bases and J by 11 bases; unmatched bases: 8. Germline lookup yields CDR1 GTSNPN and CDR2 SVGIG (reference sequence). CDR3 length equals 14 residues.

This clone appeared a single time. Other DNA sequences in the same sample also yield this CDR3. The chain has TRBV5-1 and TRBJ1-1; no reliable D call. V shed 0 bases and J shed 1 base, with 4 bases lying between them. The CDR3 consists of 13 residues. Germline loops: CDR1 SGHRS, CDR2 YFSETQ. The CDR3 here is CASSLEQNTEAFF. CDR3 nucleotides: TGCGCCAGCAGCTTGGAGCAGAACACTGAAGCTTTCTTT.

The rearrangement uses TRBV7-3 and TRBJ2-1; 12 nucleotides match TRBD2. The germline gives CDR1 SGHTA, CDR2 FQGTGA. The CDR3 length is 16 residues. V shed 3 bases and J 10 bases; nucleotides not matched to a gene: 10. Written as DNA, the CDR3 is TGTGCCAGCAGCTTCAGAGCTAGCGGGGGGGCCTTCGAGCAGTTCTTC. Amino acids: CASSFRASGGAFEQFF.

The CDR3 is CASSQDLQNYGYTF. In nucleotides, the CDR3 is TGCGCCAGCAGCCAAGATTTACAGAATTATGGCTACACCTTC. The genes are TRBV4-1 and TRBJ1-2; D gene unclear. Per germline, CDR1 MGHRA and CDR2 YSYEKL. The CDR3 is 14 residues long. V lost 0 bases and J 5 bases, leaving 10 bases between the germline ends.